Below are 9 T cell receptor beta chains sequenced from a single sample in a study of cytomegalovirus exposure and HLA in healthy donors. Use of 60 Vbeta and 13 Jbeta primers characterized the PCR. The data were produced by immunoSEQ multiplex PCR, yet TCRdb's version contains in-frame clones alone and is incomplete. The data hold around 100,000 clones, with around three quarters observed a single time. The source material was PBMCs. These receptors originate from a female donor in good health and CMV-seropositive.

This CDR3 reads CASSDYYTGELFF. In nucleotides, the CDR3 is TGTGCCAGCAGTGACTATTACACCGGGGAGCTGTTTTTT. The J gene is TRBJ2-2, the V gene TRBV25-1; no firm D call. CDR1 MGHDK and CDR2 SYGVNS come from the germline V gene. V lost 3 bases, J lost 3 bases, and 5 bases lay in between. The CDR3 has 13 residues.

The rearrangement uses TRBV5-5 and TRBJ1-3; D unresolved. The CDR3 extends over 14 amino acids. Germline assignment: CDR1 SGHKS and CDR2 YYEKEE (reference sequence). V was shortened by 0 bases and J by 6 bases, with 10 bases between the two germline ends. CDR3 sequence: CASSLGPLENTIYF. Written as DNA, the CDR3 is TGTGCCAGCAGCTTGGGGCCGCTCGAAAACACCATATATTTT.

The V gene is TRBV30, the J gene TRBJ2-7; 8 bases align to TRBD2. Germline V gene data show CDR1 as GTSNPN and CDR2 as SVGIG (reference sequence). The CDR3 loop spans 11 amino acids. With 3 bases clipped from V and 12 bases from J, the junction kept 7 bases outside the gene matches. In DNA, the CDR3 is TGTGCCTGGAGACAGAGGACTAGCACGTACTTC. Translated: CAWRQRTSTYF.

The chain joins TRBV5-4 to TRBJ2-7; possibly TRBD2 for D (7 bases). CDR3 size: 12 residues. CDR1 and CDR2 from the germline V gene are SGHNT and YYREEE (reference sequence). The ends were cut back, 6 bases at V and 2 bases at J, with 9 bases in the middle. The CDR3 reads CASKGGAYEQYF. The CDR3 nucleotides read TGTGCCAGCAAGGGGGGGGCCTACGAGCAGTACTTC.

This CDR3 reads CSVANTEAFF. The CDR3 bases are TGCAGCGTAGCGAACACTGAAGCTTTCTTT. V gene TRBV29-1 combines with J gene TRBJ1-1; D remains unclear. Trimming took 6 bases from V and 1 from J, leaving 3 bases between them. This CDR3 comprises 10 residues. The germline gives CDR1 SQVTM, CDR2 ANQGSEA.

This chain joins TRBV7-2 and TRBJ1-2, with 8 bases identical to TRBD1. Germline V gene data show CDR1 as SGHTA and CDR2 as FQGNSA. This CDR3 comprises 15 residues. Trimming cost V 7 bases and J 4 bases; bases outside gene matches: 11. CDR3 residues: CASTPDRGVAYGYTF. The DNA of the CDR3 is TGTGCCAGCACCCCCGACAGGGGTGTAGCCTATGGCTACACCTTC.

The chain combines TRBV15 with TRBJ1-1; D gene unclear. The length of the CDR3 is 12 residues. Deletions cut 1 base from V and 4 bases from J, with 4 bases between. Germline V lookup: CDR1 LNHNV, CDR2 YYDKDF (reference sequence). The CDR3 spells CATSRAGTEAFF. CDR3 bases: TGTGCCACCAGCAGAGCGGGCACTGAAGCTTTCTTT.

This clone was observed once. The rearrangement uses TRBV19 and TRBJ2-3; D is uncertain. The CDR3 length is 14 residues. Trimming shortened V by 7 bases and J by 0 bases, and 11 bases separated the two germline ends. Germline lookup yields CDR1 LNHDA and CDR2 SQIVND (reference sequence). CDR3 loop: CASTSGASTDTQYF. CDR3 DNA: TGTGCCAGTACCAGTGGAGCTAGCACAGATACGCAGTATTTT.

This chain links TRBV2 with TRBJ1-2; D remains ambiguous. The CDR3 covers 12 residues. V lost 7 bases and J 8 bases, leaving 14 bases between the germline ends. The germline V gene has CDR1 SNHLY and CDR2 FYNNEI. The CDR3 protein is CASIERPRGYTF. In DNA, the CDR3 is TGTGCCAGCATTGAGAGGCCTCGGGGCTACACCTTC. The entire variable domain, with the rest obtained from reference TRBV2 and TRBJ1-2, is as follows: EPEVTQTPSHQVTQMGQEVILRCVPISNHLYFYWYRQILGQKVEFLVSFYNNEISEKSEIFDDQFSVERPDGSNFTLKIRSTKLEDSAMYFCASIERPRGYTFGSGTRLTVV.